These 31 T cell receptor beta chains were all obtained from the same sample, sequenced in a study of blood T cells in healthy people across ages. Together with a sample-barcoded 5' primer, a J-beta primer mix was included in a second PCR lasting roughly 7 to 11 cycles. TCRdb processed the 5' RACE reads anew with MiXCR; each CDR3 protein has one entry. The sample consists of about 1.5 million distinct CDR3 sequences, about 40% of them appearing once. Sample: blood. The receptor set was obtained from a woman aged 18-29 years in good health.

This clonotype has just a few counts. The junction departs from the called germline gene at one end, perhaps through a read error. CDR3: CATLLAGGNGQFF. CDR3 DNA: TGTGCCACCCTTTTGGCAGGGGGCAATGGGCAGTTCTTC. The V call is TRBV25-1, the J call TRBJ2-1; TRBD1 matches 8 bases. CDR3 length: 13 residues. Germline V gene lookup returns CDR1 MGHDK and CDR2 SYGVNS.

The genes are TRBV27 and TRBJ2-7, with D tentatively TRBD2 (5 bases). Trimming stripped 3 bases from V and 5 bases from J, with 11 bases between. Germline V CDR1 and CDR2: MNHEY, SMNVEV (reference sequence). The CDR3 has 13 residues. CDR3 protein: CASSLGFGNEQYF. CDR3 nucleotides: TGTGCCAGCAGTTTGGGGTTCGGGAACGAGCAGTACTTC.

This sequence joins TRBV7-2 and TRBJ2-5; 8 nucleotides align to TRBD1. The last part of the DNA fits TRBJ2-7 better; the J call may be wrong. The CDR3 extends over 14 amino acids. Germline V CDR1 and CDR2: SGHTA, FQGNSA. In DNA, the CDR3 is TGTGCCAGCAGCTTAGATGCAGGGGGCAACGAGCAGTACTTC. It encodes CASSLDAGGNEQYF.

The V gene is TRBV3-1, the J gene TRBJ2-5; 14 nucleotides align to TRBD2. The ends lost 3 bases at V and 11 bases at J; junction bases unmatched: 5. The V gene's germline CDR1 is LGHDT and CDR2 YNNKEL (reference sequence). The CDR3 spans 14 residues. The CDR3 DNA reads TGTGCCAGCAGCCAGGGACTAGCGGGAGCTGAGCAGTACTTC. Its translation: CASSQGLAGAEQYF.

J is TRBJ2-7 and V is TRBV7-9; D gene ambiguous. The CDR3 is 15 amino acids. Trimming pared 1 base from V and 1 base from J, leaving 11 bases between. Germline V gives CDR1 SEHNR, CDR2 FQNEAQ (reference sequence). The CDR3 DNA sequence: TGTGCCAGCAGCTTAGAACAGATGTGGTCCTACGAGCAGTACTTC. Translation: CASSLEQMWSYEQYF.

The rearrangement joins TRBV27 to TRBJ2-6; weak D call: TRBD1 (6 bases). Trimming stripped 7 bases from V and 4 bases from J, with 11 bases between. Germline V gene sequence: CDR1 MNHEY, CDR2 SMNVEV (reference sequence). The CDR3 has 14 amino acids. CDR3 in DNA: TGTGCCAGCACCGAGGGGGTCGGGGCCAACGTCCTGACTTTC. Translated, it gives CASTEGVGANVLTF.

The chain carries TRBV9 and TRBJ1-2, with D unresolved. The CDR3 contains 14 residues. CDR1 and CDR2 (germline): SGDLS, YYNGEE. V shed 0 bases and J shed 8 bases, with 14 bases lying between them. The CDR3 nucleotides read TGTGCCAGCAGCGTAGTTGTCGGGTTCGACGGCTACACCTTC. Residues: CASSVVVGFDGYTF. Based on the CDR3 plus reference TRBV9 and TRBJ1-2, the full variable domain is DSGVTQTPKHLITATGQRVTLRCSPRSGDLSVYWYQQSLDQGLQFLIQYYNGEERAKGNILERFSAQQFPDLHSELNLSSLELGDSALYFCASSVVVGFDGYTFGSGTRLTVV.

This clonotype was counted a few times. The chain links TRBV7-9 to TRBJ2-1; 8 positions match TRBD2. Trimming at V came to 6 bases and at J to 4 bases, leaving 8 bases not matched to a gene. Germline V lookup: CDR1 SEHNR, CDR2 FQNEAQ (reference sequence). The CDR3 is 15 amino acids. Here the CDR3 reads CASRHSGGPYNEQFF. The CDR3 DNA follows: TGTGCCAGCAGACATTCGGGGGGGCCTTACAATGAGCAGTTCTTC.

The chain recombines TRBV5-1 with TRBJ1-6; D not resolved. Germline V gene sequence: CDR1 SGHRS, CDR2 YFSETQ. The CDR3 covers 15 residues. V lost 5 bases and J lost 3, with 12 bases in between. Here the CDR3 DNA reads TGCGCCAGCAGTCCGGACGGTTTCTATAATTCACCCCTCCACTTT. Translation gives CASSPDGFYNSPLHF.

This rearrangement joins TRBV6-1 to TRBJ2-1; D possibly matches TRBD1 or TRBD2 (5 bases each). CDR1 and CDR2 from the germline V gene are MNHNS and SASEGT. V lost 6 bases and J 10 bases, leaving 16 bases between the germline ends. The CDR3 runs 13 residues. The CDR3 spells CASRPELGEEQFF. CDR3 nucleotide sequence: TGTGCCAGCAGGCCCGAACTGGGGGAGGAGCAGTTCTTC.

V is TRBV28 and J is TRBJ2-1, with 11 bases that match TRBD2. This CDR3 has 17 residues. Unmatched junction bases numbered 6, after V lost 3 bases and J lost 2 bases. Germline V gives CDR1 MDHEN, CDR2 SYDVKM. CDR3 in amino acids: CASSLGMGLAAYNEQFF. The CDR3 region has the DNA TGTGCCAGCAGTTTGGGGATGGGACTAGCGGCCTACAATGAGCAGTTCTTC.

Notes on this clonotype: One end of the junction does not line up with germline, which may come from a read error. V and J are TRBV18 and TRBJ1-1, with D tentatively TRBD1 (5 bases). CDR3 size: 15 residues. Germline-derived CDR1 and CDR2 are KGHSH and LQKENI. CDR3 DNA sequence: TGTGCCAGCTCACCCCAGAGGGGTGGGAACACTGGAGCTTTCTTT. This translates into CASSPQRGGNTGAFF.

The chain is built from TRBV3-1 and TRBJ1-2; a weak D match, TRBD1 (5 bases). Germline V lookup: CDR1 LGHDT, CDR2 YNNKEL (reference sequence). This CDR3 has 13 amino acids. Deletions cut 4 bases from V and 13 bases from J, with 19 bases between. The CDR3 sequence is CASSLPGAGPATF. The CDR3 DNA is TGTGCCAGCAGCCTCCCCGGGGCAGGGCCGGCCACCTTC.

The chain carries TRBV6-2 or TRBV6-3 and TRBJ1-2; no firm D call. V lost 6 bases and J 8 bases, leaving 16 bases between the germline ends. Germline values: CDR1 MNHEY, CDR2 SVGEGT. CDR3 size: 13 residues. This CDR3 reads CASRPPGVFGYTF. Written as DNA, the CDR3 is TGTGCCAGCAGACCCCCCGGAGTCTTCGGCTACACCTTC.

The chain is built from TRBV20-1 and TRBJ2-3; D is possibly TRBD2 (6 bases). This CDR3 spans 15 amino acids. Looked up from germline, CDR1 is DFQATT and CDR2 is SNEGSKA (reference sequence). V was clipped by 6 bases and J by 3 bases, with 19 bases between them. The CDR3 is CSAELGGAWTDTQYF. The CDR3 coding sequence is TGCAGTGCAGAGTTAGGCGGGGCCTGGACAGATACGCAGTATTTT.

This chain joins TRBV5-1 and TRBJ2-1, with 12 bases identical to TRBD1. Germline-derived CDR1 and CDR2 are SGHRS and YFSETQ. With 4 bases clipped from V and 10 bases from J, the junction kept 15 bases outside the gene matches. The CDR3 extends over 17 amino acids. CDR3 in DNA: TGCGCCAGCAGCAGGGAGTCCGGGACAGGGGGCGCGGGGGAGCAGTTCTTC. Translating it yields CASSRESGTGGAGEQFF.

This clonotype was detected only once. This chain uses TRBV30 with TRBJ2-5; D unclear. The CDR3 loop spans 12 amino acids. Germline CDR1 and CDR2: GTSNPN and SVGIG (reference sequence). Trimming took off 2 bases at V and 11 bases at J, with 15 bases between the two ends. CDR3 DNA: TGTGCCTGGAGTTACCTGAACAATGAGCAGTACTTC. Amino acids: CAWSYLNNEQYF.

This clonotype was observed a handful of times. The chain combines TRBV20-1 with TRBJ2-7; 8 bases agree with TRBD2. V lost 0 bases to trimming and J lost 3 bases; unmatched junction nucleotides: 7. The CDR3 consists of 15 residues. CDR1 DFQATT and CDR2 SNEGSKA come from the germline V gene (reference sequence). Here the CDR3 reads CSARDGASGSYEQYF. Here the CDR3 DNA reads TGCAGTGCTAGAGATGGTGCAAGCGGGAGCTACGAGCAGTACTTC.

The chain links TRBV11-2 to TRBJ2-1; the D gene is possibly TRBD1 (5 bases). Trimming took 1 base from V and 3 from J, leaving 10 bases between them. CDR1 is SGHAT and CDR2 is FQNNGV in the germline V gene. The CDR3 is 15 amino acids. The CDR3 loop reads CASSLARANYNEQFF. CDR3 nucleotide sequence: TGTGCCAGCAGCTTAGCCAGGGCGAACTACAATGAGCAGTTCTTC.

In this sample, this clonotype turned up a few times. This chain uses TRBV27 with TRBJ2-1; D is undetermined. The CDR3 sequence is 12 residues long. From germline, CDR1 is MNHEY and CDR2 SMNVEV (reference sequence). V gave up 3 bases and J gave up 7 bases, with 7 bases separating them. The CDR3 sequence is CASSFSMNEQFF. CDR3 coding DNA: TGTGCCAGCAGTTTCAGTATGAATGAGCAGTTCTTC.

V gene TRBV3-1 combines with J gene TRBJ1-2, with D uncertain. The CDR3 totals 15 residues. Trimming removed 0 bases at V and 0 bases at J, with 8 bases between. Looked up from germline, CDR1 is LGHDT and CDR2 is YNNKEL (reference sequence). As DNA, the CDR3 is TGTGCCAGCAGCCAAGATGATGGGGCTAACTATGGCTACACCTTC. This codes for CASSQDDGANYGYTF.

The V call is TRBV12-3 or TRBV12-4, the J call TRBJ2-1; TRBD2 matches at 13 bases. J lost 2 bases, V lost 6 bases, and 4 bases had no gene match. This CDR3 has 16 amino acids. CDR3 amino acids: CASRRLAGGPYNEQFF. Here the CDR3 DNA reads TGTGCCAGCAGAAGACTAGCGGGAGGACCCTACAATGAGCAGTTCTTC.

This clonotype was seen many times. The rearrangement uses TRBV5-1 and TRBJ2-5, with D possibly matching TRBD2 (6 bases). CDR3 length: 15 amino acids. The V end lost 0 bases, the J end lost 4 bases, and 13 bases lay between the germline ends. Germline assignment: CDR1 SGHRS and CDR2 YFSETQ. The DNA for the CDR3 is TGCGCCAGCAGCTTGGTACAGGAGGGCACAGAGACCCAGTACTTC. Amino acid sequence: CASSLVQEGTETQYF.

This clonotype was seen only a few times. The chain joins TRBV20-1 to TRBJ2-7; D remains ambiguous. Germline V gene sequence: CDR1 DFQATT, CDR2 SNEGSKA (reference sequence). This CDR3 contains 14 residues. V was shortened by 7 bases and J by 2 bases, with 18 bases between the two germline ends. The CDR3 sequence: CSVPDGRLTYEQYF. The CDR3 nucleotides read TGCAGTGTCCCGGACGGCCGCTTAACCTACGAGCAGTACTTC.

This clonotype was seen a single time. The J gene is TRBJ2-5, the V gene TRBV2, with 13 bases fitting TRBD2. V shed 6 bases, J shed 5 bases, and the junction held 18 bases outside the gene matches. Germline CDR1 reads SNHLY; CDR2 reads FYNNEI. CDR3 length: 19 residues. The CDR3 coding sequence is TGTGCCAGCAGCCCCACCCCCGGGACTAGCGGGGAGATGTGGGAGACCCAGTACTTC. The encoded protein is CASSPTPGTSGEMWETQYF.

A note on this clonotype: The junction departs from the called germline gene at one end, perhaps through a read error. CDR3 amino acids: CASSNSGSYGQYF. Written as DNA, the CDR3 is TGTGCCAGCTCGAATAGCGGCTCCTACGGGCAGTACTTC. The rearrangement links TRBV6-1 to TRBJ2-7; D is possibly TRBD2 (6 bases). Germline V CDR1 and CDR2: MNHNS, SASEGT. The CDR3 runs 13 residues.

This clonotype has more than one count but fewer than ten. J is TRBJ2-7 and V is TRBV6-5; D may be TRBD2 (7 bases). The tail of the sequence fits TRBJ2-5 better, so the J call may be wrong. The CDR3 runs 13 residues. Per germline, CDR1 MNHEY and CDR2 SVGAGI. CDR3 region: CASSRRGRETQYF. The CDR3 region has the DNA TGTGCCAGCTCCCGGCGGGGGCGGGAGACCCAGTACTTC.

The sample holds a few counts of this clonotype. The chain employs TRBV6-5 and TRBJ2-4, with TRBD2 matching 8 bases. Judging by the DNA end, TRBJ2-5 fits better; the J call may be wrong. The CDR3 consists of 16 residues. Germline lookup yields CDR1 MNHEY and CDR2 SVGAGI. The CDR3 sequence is CASSYSGLGTGETQYF. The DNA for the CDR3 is TGTGCCAGCAGTTACTCGGGACTAGGGACGGGGGAGACCCAGTACTTC.

The CDR3 nucleotides read TGTGCCAGCAGTGAAAGGGACAGGGACACTGAAGCTTTCTTT. Its protein is CASSERDRDTEAFF. The genes are TRBV6-1 and TRBJ1-1, with TRBD1 identical over 9 bases. The germline CDR1 and CDR2 sequences are MNHNS and SASEGT. This CDR3 comprises 14 residues. J was trimmed by 3 bases and V by 2 bases; bases with no gene match: 1.

The CDR3 DNA sequence: TGTGCCAGCAGTTTACTGACAGGGGGCACCGGCACTGAAGCTTTCTTT. Its translation is CASSLLTGGTGTEAFF. This sequence joins TRBV6-5 and TRBJ1-1; the match to TRBD1 covers 10 bases. The CDR3 is 16 residues long. The trim removed 4 bases at V and 4 bases at J, leaving 9 bases unmatched. From germline, CDR1 is MNHEY and CDR2 SVGAGI.

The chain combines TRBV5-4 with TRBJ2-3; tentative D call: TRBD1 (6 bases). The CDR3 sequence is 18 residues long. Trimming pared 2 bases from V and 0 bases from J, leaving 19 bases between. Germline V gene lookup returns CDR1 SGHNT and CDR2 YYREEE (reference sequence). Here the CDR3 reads CASSFGRGGFGSTDTQYF. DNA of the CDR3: TGTGCCAGCAGCTTTGGCAGGGGCGGATTCGGGAGCACAGATACGCAGTATTTT.